The 26 T cell receptor beta chains below were found in one sample sequenced in a study of cytomegalovirus exposure and HLA in healthy donors. The PCR used 60 Vbeta and 13 Jbeta primers. This table comes from immunoSEQ multiplex PCR, and its TCRdb copy is limited to in-frame clones, with some not included. This sample carries 110,000 or so clones, about four fifths of them seen once, and the ten largest clones take approximately 2.2%. The sequenced sample consisted of PBMCs. Receptors originate from a man younger than 40 in good health and CMV-seronegative.

CDR3 nucleotide sequence: TGTGCCAGCAGCTCCCCCGGGACAGGGGGCTATGGCTACACCTTC. Translation: CASSSPGTGGYGYTF. The chain recombines TRBV28 with TRBJ1-2; 11 bases are a match to TRBD1. Trimming at V came to 6 bases and at J to 4 bases, leaving 7 bases not matched to a gene. The CDR3 is made up of 15 amino acids. Germline CDR1 is MDHEN and CDR2 is SYDVKM.

The V and J genes are TRBV30 and TRBJ1-6, with 12 bases fitting TRBD1. The trim removed 4 bases at V and 14 bases at J, leaving 12 bases unmatched. Germline V gene lookup returns CDR1 GTSNPN and CDR2 SVGIG (reference sequence). CDR3 length: 15 residues. The CDR3 spells CAWNRDRGHLGALHF. The CDR3 DNA is TGTGCCTGGAACCGGGACAGGGGGCATCTTGGGGCCCTCCACTTT. Looking up the rest from reference TRBV30 and TRBJ1-6 gives the full variable domain: SQTIHQWPATLVQPVGSPLSLECTVEGTSNPNLYWYRQAAGRGLQLLFYSVGIGQISSEVPQNLSASRPQDRQFILSSKKLLLSDSGFYLCAWNRDRGHLGALHFGNGTRLTVT.

This clone has only a few counts. This sequence joins TRBV6-5 and TRBJ1-3; possibly TRBD1 for D (6 bases). The CDR3 loop spans 13 amino acids. Deletions cut 5 bases from V and 1 base from J, with 6 bases between. Germline CDR1 reads MNHEY; CDR2 reads SVGAGI. This CDR3 reads CASSTGSGNTIYF. CDR3 nucleotide sequence: TGTGCCAGCAGTACAGGGTCTGGAAACACCATATATTTT.

This chain uses TRBV5-6 with TRBJ2-7; 12 bases are shared with TRBD2. V gave up 4 bases and J gave up 0 bases; unmatched junction bases: 5. Germline CDR1 and CDR2: SGHDT and YYEEEE. CDR3 length: 16 amino acids. The CDR3 DNA is TGTGCCAGCAGCATCGGACTAGCGGGGAGCTCCTACGAGCAGTACTTC. Residues: CASSIGLAGSSYEQYF.

The chain is built from TRBV5-4 and TRBJ2-7; 11 positions match TRBD1. CDR3 size: 14 residues. V was clipped by 4 bases and J by 5 bases; unmatched bases: 5. Germline lookup yields CDR1 SGHNT and CDR2 YYREEE (reference sequence). CDR3: CASSPGQGAHEQYF. The CDR3 DNA sequence: TGTGCCAGCAGCCCTGGACAGGGGGCCCACGAGCAGTACTTC.

V and J are TRBV7-2 and TRBJ2-1; tentatively, D is TRBD1 (6 bases). Germline V gene sequence: CDR1 SGHTA, CDR2 FQGNSA. CDR3 length equals 15 residues. Trimming took 1 base from V and 4 from J, leaving 11 bases between them. CDR3 nucleotides: TGTGCCAGCAGCTTAGAATGGCAGGGGTACAATGAGCAGTTCTTC. Residues: CASSLEWQGYNEQFF.

The genes are TRBV2 and TRBJ2-5; 9 bases line up with TRBD1. The CDR3 is 15 amino acids. J was trimmed by 3 bases and V by 1 base; bases with no gene match: 3. Germline-derived CDR1 and CDR2 are SNHLY and FYNNEI. The chain's CDR3 is CASSEEGTGKETQYF. The CDR3 bases are TGTGCCAGCAGTGAAGAGGGGACAGGGAAAGAGACCCAGTACTTC.

This chain uses TRBV19 with TRBJ1-1, with D tentatively TRBD1 (5 bases). The CDR3 sequence is 13 residues long. CDR1 and CDR2 from the germline V gene are LNHDA and SQIVND (reference sequence). The germline V and J ends were trimmed by 6 bases and 6 bases, with 14 bases remaining between them. CDR3 in DNA: TGTGCCAGTAGGAAACAGGAAAACGCTGAAGCTTTCTTT. It is translated as CASRKQENAEAFF.

This clone was counted a single time. The chain joins TRBV6-5 to TRBJ1-2, with a tentative D call TRBD1 (5 bases). V lost 0 bases to trimming and J lost 5 bases, with 10 bases between them. Germline CDR1 reads MNHEY; CDR2 reads SVGAGI. The CDR3 consists of 14 residues. In DNA, the CDR3 is TGTGCCAGCAGTTACTCCTCCAGGGAATATGGCTACACCTTC. This gives the protein CASSYSSREYGYTF.

This chain links TRBV7-2 with TRBJ2-3; the D is unclear. This CDR3 contains 16 residues. V was trimmed by 5 bases and J by 0 bases, leaving 15 bases between them. Germline lookup yields CDR1 SGHTA and CDR2 FQGNSA. CDR3 sequence: CASSRLVAVSTDTQYF. The CDR3 nucleotides are TGTGCCAGCAGCCGCCTCGTGGCGGTTAGCACAGATACGCAGTATTTT.

The gene calls are TRBV10-3 and TRBJ1-1; perhaps TRBD1 as D (6 bases). Germline V lookup: CDR1 ENHRY, CDR2 SYGVKD. The CDR3 loop spans 14 amino acids. V was shortened by 6 bases and J by 4 bases, with 15 bases between the two germline ends. This CDR3 reads CAIREQGQSTEAFF. The CDR3 DNA follows: TGTGCCATCAGGGAACAGGGACAAAGCACTGAAGCTTTCTTT.

The chain couples TRBV5-1 to TRBJ1-2; D not resolved. Trimming cost V 3 bases and J 4 bases, with 13 bases left between them. Germline CDR1 SGHRS, CDR2 YFSETQ. The CDR3 has 14 residues. The CDR3 loop reads CASSSGEHLYGYTF. The CDR3 DNA reads as TGCGCCAGCAGCTCGGGAGAACATCTCTATGGCTACACCTTC.

The rearrangement uses TRBV4-2 and TRBJ1-1, with TRBD1 identical over 7 bases. This CDR3 has 16 residues. CDR1 LGHNA and CDR2 YNFKEQ come from the germline V gene. V trimming: 4 bases; J trimming: 4 bases; junction bases outside the gene matches: 12. CDR3 DNA sequence: TGTGCCAGCAGCCCAAGAGGGGGCGCGGAGGTCACTGAAGCTTTCTTT. It is translated as CASSPRGGAEVTEAFF.

This clone was observed a handful of times. The chain uses TRBV6-6 and TRBJ1-2, with 9 bases lining up with TRBD1. The CDR3 covers 16 residues. Germline lookup yields CDR1 MNHNY and CDR2 SVGAGI (reference sequence). Losses at the gene ends were 6 bases for V and 2 bases for J; bases not matched to a gene: 10. The CDR3 sequence is CASSKGTDRGNYGYTF. CDR3 bases: TGTGCCAGCAGCAAAGGGACAGACAGGGGGAACTATGGCTACACCTTC.

The J gene is TRBJ2-4, the V gene TRBV6-1; D possibly corresponds to TRBD2 (5 bases). CDR3 size: 12 residues. Trimming removed 5 bases from V and 8 bases from J, with 10 bases in between. Per germline, CDR1 MNHNS and CDR2 SASEGT. The CDR3 DNA reads as TGTGCCAGCAGTCCCCCTAGCTACATTCAGTACTTC. This gives the protein CASSPPSYIQYF.

The V call is TRBV6-4, the J call TRBJ2-5; maybe TRBD1 (6 bases). The CDR3 extends over 12 amino acids. Germline CDR1 reads MRHNA; CDR2 reads SNTAGT. Trimming removed 8 bases from V and 2 bases from J, with 9 bases in between. CDR3 residues: CASHRDQETQYF. CDR3 DNA: TGTGCCAGCCACAGGGATCAAGAGACCCAGTACTTC.

The chain recombines TRBV2 with TRBJ1-2; D is possibly TRBD1 (6 bases). In germline, CDR1 is SNHLY, CDR2 FYNNEI. With 6 bases removed from V and 6 bases from J, the gap between germline ends came to 14 bases. The CDR3 sequence is 13 residues long. The CDR3 sequence: CASSSTGEDGYTF. CDR3 sequence (DNA): TGTGCCAGCAGCTCGACAGGAGAGGATGGCTACACCTTC.

The chain uses TRBV5-4 and TRBJ1-4; 7 bases line up with TRBD1. Germline CDR1 reads SGHNT; CDR2 reads YYREEE (reference sequence). Unmatched junction bases numbered 12, after V lost 4 bases and J lost 6 bases. The CDR3 is 16 residues long. The CDR3 loop is CASSRGLGGADEKLFF. Written as DNA, the CDR3 is TGTGCCAGCAGCCGAGGGCTAGGGGGCGCGGATGAAAAACTGTTTTTT.

The CDR3 protein is CASSGQPYNYGYTF. The CDR3 DNA sequence: TGTGCCAGCAGCGGACAGCCGTATAACTATGGCTACACCTTC. The rearrangement joins TRBV2 to TRBJ1-2; D possibly corresponds to TRBD1 (6 bases). Per germline, CDR1 SNHLY and CDR2 FYNNEI. CDR3 size: 14 residues. Trimming cost V 6 bases and J 1 base, with 12 bases left between them.

The chain joins TRBV29-1 to TRBJ2-7; 10 bases are a match to TRBD2. CDR1 and CDR2 (germline): SQVTM, ANQGSEA. CDR3 length: 11 residues. Trimming removed 5 bases from V and 6 bases from J; junction bases left unmatched: 1. CDR3 bases: TGCAGCGTTTTAGCGGGAGGCGAGCAGTACTTC. It yields the protein CSVLAGGEQYF.

The CDR3, as DNA: TGTGCCAGCAGTCAAAGCCCCGGGACTGGGGCCAACGTCCTGACTTTC. It encodes CASSQSPGTGANVLTF. The chain joins TRBV2 to TRBJ2-6, with D maybe TRBD2 (5 bases). V lost 5 bases, J lost 2 bases, and 13 bases lay in between. The CDR3 extends over 16 amino acids. CDR1 is SNHLY and CDR2 is FYNNEI in the germline V gene.

The chain combines TRBV6-5 with TRBJ2-7; 8 nucleotides line up with TRBD2. This CDR3 comprises 12 residues. Looked up from germline, CDR1 is MNHEY and CDR2 is SVGAGI. V trimming: 7 bases; J trimming: 6 bases; junction bases outside the gene matches: 5. The CDR3 sequence: CASTLSGGEQYF. In DNA, the CDR3 is TGTGCCAGCACACTCAGCGGGGGCGAGCAGTACTTC.

The chain combines TRBV6-5 with TRBJ1-2; 9 bases map to TRBD1. Germline CDR1 reads MNHEY; CDR2 reads SVGAGI. Trimming removed 4 bases from V and 3 bases from J; junction bases left unmatched: 9. The CDR3 covers 16 residues. The CDR3 DNA reads TGTGCCAGCAGTTCCCCCAACAGGGGGCAGGACTATGGCTACACCTTC. Translating gives CASSSPNRGQDYGYTF.

The chain is built from TRBV5-6 and TRBJ2-7; a weak D match, TRBD2 (5 bases). Germline V gives CDR1 SGHDT, CDR2 YYEEEE. V gave up 1 base and J gave up 2 bases, with 16 bases separating them. This CDR3 has 16 amino acids. The chain's CDR3 is CASSLLERAEAYEQYF. Here the CDR3 DNA reads TGTGCCAGCAGCTTGCTGGAACGGGCGGAGGCCTACGAGCAGTACTTC.

The rearrangement uses TRBV7-3 and TRBJ1-1, with D tentatively TRBD1 (6 bases). This CDR3 is 14 amino acids long. Trimming took off 2 bases at V and 4 bases at J, with 11 bases between the two ends. CDR1 is SGHTA and CDR2 is FQGTGA in the germline V gene. The CDR3 DNA reads as TGTGCCAGCAGCTTATTGGGGGCCGGCACTGAAGCTTTCTTT. This sequence encodes CASSLLGAGTEAFF. The complete variable domain, with remaining parts taken from reference TRBV7-3 and TRBJ1-1, reads GAGVSQTPSNKVTEKGKYVELRCDPISGHTALYWYRQSLGQGPEFLIYFQGTGAADDSGLPNDRFFAVRPEGSVSTLKIQRTERGDSAVYLCASSLLGAGTEAFFGQGTRLTVV.

This clone was counted once. The rearrangement links TRBV6-1 to TRBJ1-5, with TRBD1 identical over 10 bases. The CDR3 is made up of 15 amino acids. The V gene's germline CDR1 is MNHNS and CDR2 SASEGT. Losses at the gene ends were 6 bases for V and 3 bases for J; bases not matched to a gene: 5. CDR3 region: CASSLGQGDNQPQHF. DNA of the CDR3: TGTGCCAGCAGCCTAGGACAGGGGGACAATCAGCCCCAGCATTTT.